One and the same sample provided the 11 T cell receptor beta chains below, sequenced in a study of post-analysis software for immune sequencing data. No antigen has been identified for these receptors. Unique molecular identifiers featured in each of the TCR beta cDNA libraries. MiXCR, applied by TCRdb to the PCR reads, yields one record per CDR3 protein. The table has 450,000 to 650,000 distinct CDR3 sequences, 44% seen once. Study-wide results and limits: The study found TRBV5-6, TRBV5-1 and TRBV20-1 among 5 or 6 TRBV segments more frequent in patients than controls.

Source material: blood. These receptor sequences come from a girl aged 5-17 years with multiple sclerosis.

This chain links TRBV7-2 with TRBJ2-3; a possible D gene is TRBD1 (5 bases). Germline lookup yields CDR1 SGHTA and CDR2 FQGNSA. V lost 0 bases and J lost 11, with 12 bases in between. This CDR3 region has 13 residues. The CDR3 sequence is CASSLAQGRRQYF. The CDR3 bases are TGTGCCAGCAGCTTAGCGCAGGGTAGGCGGCAGTATTTT.

The V call is TRBV5-1, the J call TRBJ2-7; 8 bases are shared with TRBD2. Germline V gene sequence: CDR1 SGHRS, CDR2 YFSETQ. V was pared by 0 bases and J by 6 bases, with 2 bases of the junction left unmatched. The CDR3 has 13 residues. The CDR3 reads CASSLGTSSEQYF. The CDR3 DNA sequence: TGCGCCAGCAGCTTGGGGACTAGCTCCGAGCAGTACTTC.

The chain has TRBV29-1 and TRBJ2-1, with D maybe TRBD1 (5 bases). Germline-derived CDR1 and CDR2 are SQVTM and ANQGSEA. V was clipped by 7 bases and J by 8 bases, with 21 bases between them. CDR3 length: 14 amino acids. The CDR3 reads CSAERQGIWYEQFF. CDR3 nucleotides: TGCAGCGCCGAACGGCAGGGCATATGGTATGAGCAGTTCTTC.

The J gene is TRBJ2-7, the V gene TRBV29-1; tentative D call: TRBD1 (6 bases). The CDR3 has 14 residues. The germline V gene encodes CDR1 SQVTM and CDR2 ANQGSEA. V was pared by 5 bases and J by 4 bases, with 18 bases between. The CDR3 DNA is TGCAGCGTTACCAAGGTGGGGGCGCTGTACGAGCAGTACTTC. It yields the protein CSVTKVGALYEQYF.

The chain is built from TRBV5-1 and TRBJ2-3, with a tentative D call TRBD1 (6 bases). CDR1 is SGHRS, CDR2 YFSETQ, per germline. Trimming cost V 0 bases and J 8 bases, with 16 bases left between them. This CDR3 has 15 residues. The CDR3 reads CASSLASGTPTTQYF. As DNA, the CDR3 is TGCGCCAGCAGCTTGGCCTCCGGGACACCTACTACGCAGTATTTT.

This clonotype occurred a few times. The chain is built from TRBV7-8 and TRBJ2-7; D not certain. The CDR3 covers 13 residues. Between the trimmed V and J ends, which lost 5 bases and 3 bases, there was a span of 11 bases. Germline V lookup: CDR1 SGHVS, CDR2 FQNEAQ. The DNA of the CDR3 is TGTGCCAGCAGCCCGACTTTGGACTACGAGCAGTACTTC. Encoded protein: CASSPTLDYEQYF. Full variable domain (missing parts from reference TRBV7-8 and TRBJ2-7): GAGVSQSPRYKVAKRGQDVALRCDPISGHVSLFWYQQALGQGPEFLTYFQNEAQLDKSGLPSDRFFAERPEGSVSTLKIQRTQQEDSAVYLCASSPTLDYEQYFGPGTRLTVT.

The rearrangement links TRBV20-1 to TRBJ2-1; 7 bases match TRBD2. CDR1 is DFQATT and CDR2 is SNEGSKA in the germline V gene (reference sequence). V lost 2 bases to trimming and J lost 4 bases; unmatched junction nucleotides: 2. The CDR3 totals 13 residues. The CDR3 sequence is CSARLAEYNEQFF. The CDR3 DNA reads TGCAGTGCTAGACTAGCGGAATACAATGAGCAGTTCTTC.

CDR3 protein: CSARDNRGIGYTF. CDR3 bases: TGCAGTGCTAGGGACAACAGGGGAATTGGCTACACCTTC. This chain connects TRBV20-1 to TRBJ1-2; the match to TRBD1 covers 7 bases. Germline V CDR1 and CDR2: DFQATT, SNEGSKA (reference sequence). This CDR3 region has 13 residues. V lost 3 bases, J lost 7 bases, and 8 bases stayed unmatched.

This clonotype has only one observation. The chain combines TRBV12-3 or TRBV12-4 with TRBJ2-5; maybe TRBD1 (6 bases). The DNA end lines up better with TRBJ2-7; the J call may be wrong. This CDR3 is built from 13 residues. CDR3 protein: CASSWTVNYEQYF. The CDR3 DNA reads TGTGCCAGCAGTTGGACAGTAAATTACGAGCAGTACTTC.

The chain joins TRBV12-3 or TRBV12-4 to TRBJ2-7; possibly TRBD1 for D (6 bases). V lost 6 bases to trimming and J lost 0 bases, with 12 bases between them. The CDR3 totals 14 residues. CDR3 protein: CASRNRGSSYEQYF. The CDR3 nucleotides read TGTGCCAGCAGGAATAGGGGGAGCTCCTACGAGCAGTACTTC.

The chain has TRBV7-8 and TRBJ2-1, with D hard to call. V lost 3 bases to trimming and J lost 6 bases, with 9 bases between them. From germline, CDR1 is SGHVS and CDR2 FQNEAQ. This CDR3 spans 13 amino acids. CDR3 sequence (DNA): TGTGCCAGCAGCTTCCGGGCCCTCAATGAGCAGTTCTTC. Translating gives CASSFRALNEQFF.